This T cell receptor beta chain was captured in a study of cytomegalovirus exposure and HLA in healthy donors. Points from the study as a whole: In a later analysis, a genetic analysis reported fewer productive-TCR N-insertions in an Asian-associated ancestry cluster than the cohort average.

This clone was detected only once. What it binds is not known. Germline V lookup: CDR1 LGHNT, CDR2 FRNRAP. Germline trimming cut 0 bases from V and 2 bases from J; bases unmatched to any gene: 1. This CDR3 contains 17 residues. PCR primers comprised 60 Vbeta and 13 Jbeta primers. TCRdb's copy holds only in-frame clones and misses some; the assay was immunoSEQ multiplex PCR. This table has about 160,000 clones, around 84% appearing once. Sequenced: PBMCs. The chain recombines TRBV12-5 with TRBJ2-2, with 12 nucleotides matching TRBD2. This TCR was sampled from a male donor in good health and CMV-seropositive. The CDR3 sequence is CASGLVLAGGNTGELFF. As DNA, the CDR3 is TGTGCTAGTGGTTTGGTACTAGCGGGGGGCAACACCGGGGAGCTGTTTTTT.